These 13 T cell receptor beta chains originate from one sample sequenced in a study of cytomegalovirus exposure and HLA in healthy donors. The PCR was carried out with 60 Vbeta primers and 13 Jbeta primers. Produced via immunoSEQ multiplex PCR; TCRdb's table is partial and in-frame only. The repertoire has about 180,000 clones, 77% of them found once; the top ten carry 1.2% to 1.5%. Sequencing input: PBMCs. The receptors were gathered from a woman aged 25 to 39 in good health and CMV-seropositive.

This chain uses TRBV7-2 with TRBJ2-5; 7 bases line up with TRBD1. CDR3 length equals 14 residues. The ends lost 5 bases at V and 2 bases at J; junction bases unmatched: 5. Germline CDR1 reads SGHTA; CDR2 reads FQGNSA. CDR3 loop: CASSPGQRQETQYF. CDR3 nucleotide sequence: TGTGCCAGCAGCCCGGGACAGCGACAAGAGACCCAGTACTTC.

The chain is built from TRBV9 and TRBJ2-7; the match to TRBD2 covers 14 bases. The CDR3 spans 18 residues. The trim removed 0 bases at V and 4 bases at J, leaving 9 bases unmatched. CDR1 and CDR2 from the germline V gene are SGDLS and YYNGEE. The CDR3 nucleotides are TGTGCCAGCAGCGTAGGAATTGGGACTAGCGGGAGTACTTACGAGCAGTACTTC. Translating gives CASSVGIGTSGSTYEQYF.

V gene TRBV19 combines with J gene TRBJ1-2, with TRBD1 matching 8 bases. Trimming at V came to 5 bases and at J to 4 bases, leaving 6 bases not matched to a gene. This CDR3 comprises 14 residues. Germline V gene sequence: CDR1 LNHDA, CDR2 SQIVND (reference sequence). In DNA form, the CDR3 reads TGTGCCAGTAGTGCAGGGGGCAGTGTCTATGGCTACACCTTC. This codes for CASSAGGSVYGYTF.

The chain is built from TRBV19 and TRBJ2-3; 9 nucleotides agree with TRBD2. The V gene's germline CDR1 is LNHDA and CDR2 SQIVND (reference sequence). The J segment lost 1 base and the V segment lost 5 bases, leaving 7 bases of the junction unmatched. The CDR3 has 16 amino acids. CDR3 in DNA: TGTGCCAGTAGTCTTAGCGGGAGAGGAGGCACAGATACGCAGTATTTT. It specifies CASSLSGRGGTDTQYF.

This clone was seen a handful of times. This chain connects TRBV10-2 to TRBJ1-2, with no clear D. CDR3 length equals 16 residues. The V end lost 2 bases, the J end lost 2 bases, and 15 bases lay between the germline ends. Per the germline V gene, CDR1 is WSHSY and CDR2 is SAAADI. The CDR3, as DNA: TGCGCCAGCAGTGAGGAGGGCCTTCAGGCAAACTATGGCTACACCTTC. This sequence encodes CASSEEGLQANYGYTF.

CDR3 loop: CASSQFRQGVGTEAFF. For the CDR3, the DNA is TGTGCCAGCAGCCAATTTCGGCAGGGGGTAGGAACTGAAGCTTTCTTT. This chain joins TRBV14 and TRBJ1-1, with 7 positions matching TRBD1. CDR3 length equals 16 residues. V lost 2 bases, J lost 5 bases, and 11 bases stayed unmatched. Per the germline V gene, CDR1 is SGHDN and CDR2 is FVKESK.

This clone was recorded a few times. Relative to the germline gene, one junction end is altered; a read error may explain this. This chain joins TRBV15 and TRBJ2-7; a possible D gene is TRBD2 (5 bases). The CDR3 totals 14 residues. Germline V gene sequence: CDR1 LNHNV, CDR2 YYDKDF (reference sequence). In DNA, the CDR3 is TGTGCCACCAGCGGAGAGCGGAGCTCCTACGAGCAGTACTTC. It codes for CATSGERSSYEQYF.

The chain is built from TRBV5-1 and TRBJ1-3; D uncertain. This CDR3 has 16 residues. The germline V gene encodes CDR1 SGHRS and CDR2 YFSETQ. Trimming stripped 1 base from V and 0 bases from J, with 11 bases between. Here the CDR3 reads CASSLSGLSSGNTIYF. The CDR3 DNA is TGCGCCAGCAGCTTGTCGGGTCTGAGCTCTGGAAACACCATATATTTT.

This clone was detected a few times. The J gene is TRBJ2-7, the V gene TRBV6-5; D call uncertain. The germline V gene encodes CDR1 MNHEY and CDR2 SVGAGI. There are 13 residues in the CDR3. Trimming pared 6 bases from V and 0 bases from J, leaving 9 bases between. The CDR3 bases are TGTGCCAGCAGCCGGCCTAGCTCCTACGAGCAGTACTTC. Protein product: CASSRPSSYEQYF.

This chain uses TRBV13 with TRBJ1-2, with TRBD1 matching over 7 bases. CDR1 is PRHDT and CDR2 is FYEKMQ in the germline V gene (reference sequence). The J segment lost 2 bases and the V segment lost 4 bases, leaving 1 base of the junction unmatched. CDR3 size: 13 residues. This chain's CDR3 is CASSYRGNYGYTF. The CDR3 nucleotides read TGTGCCAGCAGCTACAGGGGAAACTATGGCTACACCTTC.

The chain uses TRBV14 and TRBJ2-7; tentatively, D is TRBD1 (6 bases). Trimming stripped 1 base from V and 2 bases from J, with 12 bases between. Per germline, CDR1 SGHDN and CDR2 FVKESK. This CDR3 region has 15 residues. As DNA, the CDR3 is TGTGCCAGCAGCCAAGTCCCAGGGGAGACCTACGAGCAGTACTTC. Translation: CASSQVPGETYEQYF.

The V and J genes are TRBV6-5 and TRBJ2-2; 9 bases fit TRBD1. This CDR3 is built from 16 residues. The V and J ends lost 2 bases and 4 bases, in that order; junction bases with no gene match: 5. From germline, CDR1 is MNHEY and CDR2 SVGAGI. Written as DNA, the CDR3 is TGTGCCAGCAGTTACACAGGGGGCTCGACCACCGGGGAGCTGTTTTTT. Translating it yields CASSYTGGSTTGELFF.

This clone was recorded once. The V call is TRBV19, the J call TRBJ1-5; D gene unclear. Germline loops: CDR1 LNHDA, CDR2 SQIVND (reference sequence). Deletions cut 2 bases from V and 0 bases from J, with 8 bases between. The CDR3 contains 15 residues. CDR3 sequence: CASSITAYSNQPQHF. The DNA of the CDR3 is TGTGCCAGTAGTATAACAGCATATAGCAATCAGCCCCAGCATTTT.